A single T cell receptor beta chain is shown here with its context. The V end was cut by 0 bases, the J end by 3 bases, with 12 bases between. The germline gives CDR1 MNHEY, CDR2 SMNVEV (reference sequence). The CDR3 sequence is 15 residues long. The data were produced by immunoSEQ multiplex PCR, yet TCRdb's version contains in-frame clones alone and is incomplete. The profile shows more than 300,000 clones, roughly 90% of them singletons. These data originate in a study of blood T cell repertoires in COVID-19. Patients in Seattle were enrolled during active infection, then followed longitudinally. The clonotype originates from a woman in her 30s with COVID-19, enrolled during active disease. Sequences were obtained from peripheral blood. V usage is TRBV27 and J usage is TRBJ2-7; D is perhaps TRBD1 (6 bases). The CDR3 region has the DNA TGTGCCAGCAGTTTATCCCCGGACAGAATCTACGAGCAGTACTTC. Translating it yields CASSLSPDRIYEQYF.